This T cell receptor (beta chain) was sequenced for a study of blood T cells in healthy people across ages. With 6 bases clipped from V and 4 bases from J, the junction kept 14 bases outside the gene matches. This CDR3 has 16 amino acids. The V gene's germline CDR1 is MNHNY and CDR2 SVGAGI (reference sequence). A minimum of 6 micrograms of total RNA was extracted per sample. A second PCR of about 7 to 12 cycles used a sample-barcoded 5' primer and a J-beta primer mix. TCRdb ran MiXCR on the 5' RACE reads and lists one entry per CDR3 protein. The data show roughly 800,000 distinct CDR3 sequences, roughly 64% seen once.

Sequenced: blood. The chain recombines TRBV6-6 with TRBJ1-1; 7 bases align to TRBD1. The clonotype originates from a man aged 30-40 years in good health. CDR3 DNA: TGTGCCAGCAGCTGGCATGTCCAGGGGGTGGGCACTGAAGCTTTCTTT. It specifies CASSWHVQGVGTEAFF.